A selection of T cell receptor beta chains follows, all from one sample in a study of T-cell memory formation after mild COVID-19. TCRdb independently ran MiXCR on the 5' RACE reads; one entry per CDR3 protein. The sample has hundreds of thousands of distinct CDR3 sequences, 25% to 30% seen once. The sample taken for sequencing was PBMCs or a T cell subset sorted from them (not recorded which). Receptor source: an adult woman who had mild COVID-19 (a few samples of this study predate the infection). Cell type and time point are not known. The CDR3 runs from the conserved cysteine through the conserved F or W. A D gene is named only where the DNA matches it firmly. Only some rows state a clone size, as once, few, many or a class for expanded clones.

clone size	D gene	J gene	V gene	CDR3 DNA	CDR3 protein
few	TRBD1	TRBJ2-7	TRBV5-6	TGTGCCAGCAGCTTTGCGGGACAGGGGGCCTACGAGCAGTACTTC	CASSFAGQGAYEQYF
-	TRBD1	TRBJ2-1	TRBV15	TGTGCCACCAGCAGAGATGGGGACAGTGAGCAGTTCTTC	CATSRDGDSEQFF
-	TRBD2	TRBJ2-1	TRBV12-3/TRBV12-4	TGTGCCATTTCGCGGCGGGGGACCCCGGGGAATGAGCAGTTCTTC	CAISRRGTPGNEQFF
few	-	TRBJ1-2	TRBV6-5	TGTGCCAGCTGGGGGGGCTATGGCTACACCTTC	CASWGGYGYTF
once	-	TRBJ2-1	TRBV2	TGTGCCAGCAGGGCGATGTACAATGAGCAGTTCTTC	CASRAMYNEQFF
-	TRBD1	TRBJ1-1	TRBV29-1	TGCAGCGTTTCTAGACAGGGTCGAACTGAAGCTTTCTTT	CSVSRQGRTEAFF
-	TRBD1	TRBJ1-3	TRBV7-9	TGTGCCAGCAGCCAAGGGACAGGGTGGAGATCTACCTCTGGAAACACCATATATTTT	CASSQGTGWRSTSGNTIYF
few	-	TRBJ2-5	TRBV20-1	TGCAGTGCTAGGTCAGGGAGGGAGACCCAGTACTTC	CSARSGRETQYF
few	-	TRBJ2-5	TRBV7-2	TGTGCCAGCAGCTTCATCCCCGGGGAGAAGACCCAGTACTTC	CASSFIPGEKTQYF
-	TRBD1	TRBJ2-7	TRBV5-1	TGCGCCAGCAGCTTGGGGACAGGGCCCGGCTACGAGCAGTACTTC	CASSLGTGPGYEQYF
-	-	TRBJ2-1	TRBV5-1	TGCGCCAGCAGCTTGCCGGGGGAGCAGTTCTTC	CASSLPGEQFF
-	-	TRBJ2-1	TRBV7-9	TGTGCCAGCAGCCCACAGGGAGGGGAGCAGTTCTTC	CASSPQGGEQFF
few	-	TRBJ2-1	TRBV10-3	TGTGCCACCAGAGAGGTCGTTGGTAATGAGCAGTTCTTC	CATREVVGNEQFF
few	-	TRBJ2-7	TRBV12-3/TRBV12-4	TGTGCCAGCAGTTCTAACCTCTACGAGCAGTACTTC	CASSSNLYEQYF
-	-	TRBJ1-4	TRBV5-1	TGCGCCAGCAGCTTGTCCGGCGGGGTACTGTTTTTT	CASSLSGGVLFF
-	TRBD1	TRBJ1-1	TRBV15	TGTGCCACCAGCAGCCCTCACAGGGGAAGATACACTGAAGCTTTCTTT	CATSSPHRGRYTEAFF
many	-	TRBJ2-7	TRBV6-2/TRBV6-3	TGTGCCAGCAGTTACTCGGAAGACGGAGGTGGAGAGCAGTACTTC	CASSYSEDGGGEQYF
-	-	TRBJ1-2	TRBV20-1	TGCAGTGCTAGAAAACAGGGAGAGTATGGCTACACCTTC	CSARKQGEYGYTF
-	TRBD2	TRBJ2-7	TRBV27	TGTGCCAGCAGTTCCCGACTAGCGGGTGCCTACGAGCAGTACTTC	CASSSRLAGAYEQYF